This TCR beta chain was retrieved from a study of T cells in Graves' hyperthyroidism and ophthalmopathy. Study-level points and caveats: Among clonotypes expanded in thyroid above 0.001, most were also found in blood.

This CDR3 contains 13 residues. Germline CDR1 and CDR2: SGHRS and YFSETQ. The germline V and J ends were trimmed by 1 base and 2 bases, with 7 bases remaining between them. This clonotype has at least ten counts. Its specificity is not known. Amplified regions were TCR beta CDR3 sequences from RNA transcripts. The study used the HTBI primer set for a first-round RT-PCR of the TCR CDR3. Each CDR3 protein is one row after TCRdb ran MiXCR on the multiplex PCR reads. The data hold 550,000 to 700,000 distinct CDR3 sequences, with around 46% observed a single time. The specimen sequenced was peripheral blood or thyroid tissue (not recorded which). The chain carries TRBV5-1 and TRBJ2-7; no clear D. This TCR derives from an adult woman with Graves' disease, either hyperthyroidism or ophthalmopathy (not recorded which). The CDR3: CASSLRPTYEQYF. As DNA, the CDR3 is TGCGCCAGCAGCTTGCGGCCCACCTACGAGCAGTACTTC.